This section outlines one T cell receptor (beta chain) sequence together with its context. The antigen remains unidentified. TRB was amplified from roughly 0.25 ug of peripheral blood genomic DNA per sample. Germline CDR1 is MNHEY and CDR2 is SVGEGT. CDR3 length: 12 residues. These data originate in a study of T cell clusters in autoimmune cytopenias. TRB was amplified by touch-down multiplex PCR, primer pools A and B combined. Using the multiplex PCR reads, TCRdb records one entry per CDR3 protein without DNA. This table lists about 6,300 distinct CDR3 sequences. Study-wide points: TRB repertoire shifts in secondary cytopenia and chronic lymphocytic leukemia mostly reflected lymphoma, not autoimmunity. Comparing secondary cytopenia with chronic lymphocytic leukemia showed no cluster-lack signature, apparently masked by lymphoma repertoire. Active autoimmune hepatitis patients had about 3-fold fewer exclusive TRB clusters than healthy donors. Primary autoimmune cytopenia patients seemingly lacked the physiological T cell clusters found in healthy donors.

The chain links TRBV6-2 or TRBV6-3 to TRBJ2-7; lacking DNA, the TRBD1 call made by TCRdb goes unchecked. The sequenced material came from peripheral blood. The sequence was obtained from a human donor with an autoimmune cytopenia or autoimmune hepatitis (not recorded which). CDR3: CALLSRFYEQYF.